This T cell receptor (beta chain) was sequenced during a study of shared clonotypes between healthy human individuals. Overall study: Each donor's CD4 naive and CD4 memory cells filled three plates apiece, CD8 naive two, and CD8 memory one.

Points from the study as a whole: It was the few donors that limited the genetic and exposure-history diversity represented.

Note on this clone: Its cognate antigen is unknown.

Researchers divided each subset's genomic DNA evenly across several immunoSEQ plates. The repertoire was sequenced with immunoSEQ multiplex PCR; TCRdb's copy has only in-frame clones and lacks some. The sample contains around 1,000,000 clones, approximately 80% of which appear only once. The V segment lost 6 bases and the J segment 2 bases; nucleotides outside the gene matches: 7. The CDR3 sequence is 14 residues long. CDR1 MDHEN and CDR2 SYDVKM come from the germline V gene. Researchers partitioned CD4+ cells into CD45RA+ naive and CD45RA-negative memory subsets. Sequenced material: memory CD4+ T cells from PBMCs. The sample's subset: CD45RA-negative fraction. This chain joins TRBV28 and TRBJ2-7, with 7 bases that match TRBD2. This receptor was obtained from a man between 18 and 29 years old in good health. Some clones in this sample may be carry-over from other donors' samples. The CDR3 region is CASREGLTPYEQYF. The CDR3 DNA follows: TGTGCCAGCAGGGAGGGACTAACCCCCTACGAGCAGTACTTC.